The next 21 T cell receptor beta chains were all read from a single sample in a study of spatial heterogeneity in lung cancer. Whole-study findings and limits: Tumor mutation counts were tracked by expanded intratumoral alpha and beta TCR counts.

TCRdb re-derived calls from the 5' RACE reads in MiXCR, one entry per CDR3 protein. The sample includes 9,500 or so distinct CDR3 sequences, approximately 12% of them seen just once. Time point denoted: sample taken at primary tumor resection. These receptors lack a known antigen. This specimen consisted of lung tumor tissue, obtained at surgery. Receptors originate from a male donor with early-stage non-small cell lung cancer.

This clonotype was seen repeatedly, ten times or more. The chain uses TRBV7-2 and TRBJ2-5, with 7 nucleotides matching TRBD2. The CDR3 runs to 15 residues. Germline V CDR1 and CDR2: SGHTA, FQGNSA. V lost 2 bases, J lost 5 bases, and 8 bases stayed unmatched. The CDR3 DNA reads TGTGCCAGCAGCTTACTTAATGCCGGGGGGGAGACCCAGTACTTC. Encoded protein: CASSLLNAGGETQYF.

This clonotype showed up many times. The chain employs TRBV21-1 and TRBJ2-1; the D call of TRBD1 is as the table states it, not checked on the DNA. TRBV21-1 is a pseudogene segment. This CDR3 has 14 amino acids. CDR3: CASSKAPCTGEQFF. The DNA for the CDR3 is TGTGCCAGCAGCAAAGCCCCCTGTACTGGTGAGCAGTTCTTC.

This clonotype ranks as medium-sized. The J gene is TRBJ2-6, the V gene TRBV27; D not certain. The CDR3 has 14 amino acids. The germline gives CDR1 MNHEY, CDR2 SMNVEV (reference sequence). V dropped 6 bases and J dropped 4 bases, with 10 bases sitting between them. The CDR3 loop reads CASSSGYGANVLTF. CDR3 DNA: TGTGCCAGCAGCTCAGGATACGGGGCCAACGTCCTGACTTTC. Looking up the rest from reference TRBV27 and TRBJ2-6 gives the full variable domain: EAQVTQNPRYLITVTGKKLTVTCSQNMNHEYMSWYRQDPGLGLRQIYYSMNVEVTDKGDVPEGYKVSRKEKRNFPLILESPSPNQTSLYFCASSSGYGANVLTFGAGSRLTVL.

This clonotype was seen many times. The chain recombines TRBV2 with TRBJ2-2; D not certain. Germline loops: CDR1 SNHLY, CDR2 FYNNEI. V was cut by 4 bases and J by 6 bases, with 9 bases left in between. CDR3 length: 13 amino acids. The CDR3, as DNA: TGTGCCAGCAGTGTTTTAATGTCCGGGGAGCTGTTTTTT. Amino acid sequence: CASSVLMSGELFF.

This clonotype was counted many times. The rearrangement uses TRBV5-5 and TRBJ2-1, with TRBD2 matching 8 bases. Trimming removed 0 bases from V and 3 bases from J; junction bases left unmatched: 5. CDR1 and CDR2 from the germline V gene are SGHKS and YYEKEE (reference sequence). The CDR3 has 16 amino acids. DNA of the CDR3: TGTGCCAGCAGCTTGGCAGCGGGAGCTCTCTACAATGAGCAGTTCTTC. It is translated as CASSLAAGALYNEQFF.

This clonotype was counted ten times or more. The chain employs TRBV27 and TRBJ1-6, with TRBD1 identical over 7 bases. Germline V lookup: CDR1 MNHEY, CDR2 SMNVEV (reference sequence). V was pared by 5 bases and J by 8 bases, with 6 bases of the junction left unmatched. The CDR3 totals 14 residues. DNA for the CDR3: TGTGCCAGCAGTCCCGGGACAGAGGATTCACCCCTCCACTTT. This translates into CASSPGTEDSPLHF.

This clonotype was found a few times. The chain links TRBV6-5 to TRBJ2-2, with 12 positions matching TRBD2. V was clipped by 8 bases and J by 4 bases; unmatched bases: 11. Germline CDR1 MNHEY, CDR2 SVGAGI. The CDR3 sequence is 17 residues long. The CDR3 loop reads CASRTVTSGRTTGELFF. CDR3 nucleotide sequence: TGTGCCAGCCGGACAGTTACTAGCGGGAGGACCACCGGGGAGCTGTTTTTT.

The sample holds many counts of this clonotype. This chain connects TRBV29-1 to TRBJ2-1, with unresolved D. The germline V and J ends were trimmed by 7 bases and 3 bases, with 13 bases remaining between them. CDR1 is SQVTM and CDR2 is ANQGSEA in the germline V gene. This CDR3 comprises 13 residues. CDR3 in DNA: TGCAGCGCAACCGGACCAGACTACAATGAGCAGTTCTTC. This codes for CSATGPDYNEQFF.

This clonotype has at least ten counts. The genes are TRBV5-4 and TRBJ2-5; TRBD1 or TRBD2 may be the D gene (5 bases each). Germline lookup yields CDR1 SGHNT and CDR2 YYREEE (reference sequence). CDR3 size: 15 residues. V was cut by 0 bases and J by 4 bases, with 13 bases left in between. The CDR3 bases are TGTGCCAGCAGCTTGGCCGGGGCAGGAGGAGAGACCCAGTACTTC. Its translation: CASSLAGAGGETQYF.

In this sample, this clonotype turned up many times. The chain couples TRBV6-5 to TRBJ2-7; 8 bases are shared with TRBD2. V dropped 2 bases and J dropped 11; count of bases not matched to a gene: 11. This CDR3 has 14 residues. The germline gives CDR1 MNHEY, CDR2 SVGAGI. This CDR3 is CASSYDSQAGVKYF. CDR3 nucleotides: TGTGCCAGCAGTTACGACAGTCAAGCGGGAGTTAAGTACTTC.

The chain combines TRBV12-3 or TRBV12-4 with TRBJ1-1; D is ambiguous. V was pared by 2 bases and J by 7 bases, with 8 bases between. This CDR3 is 12 amino acids long. The CDR3 DNA reads as TGTGCCAGCAGTTTAAACGGAGATGAAGCTTTCTTT. Its protein is CASSLNGDEAFF.

In this sample, this clonotype turned up many times. The chain couples TRBV18 to TRBJ1-1, with D possibly matching TRBD1 (5 bases). CDR1 and CDR2 (germline): KGHSH, LQKENI. The CDR3 has 14 amino acids. V was pared by 2 bases and J by 3 bases, with 10 bases between. CDR3 bases: TGTGCCAGCTCACCAAGTCCGGGGGACACTGAAGCTTTCTTT. Amino acid sequence: CASSPSPGDTEAFF. The entire variable domain, with the rest obtained from reference TRBV18 and TRBJ1-1, is as follows: NAGVMQNPRHLVRRRGQEARLRCSPMKGHSHVYWYRQLPEEGLKFMVYLQKENIIDESGMPKERFSAEFPKEGPSILRIQQVVRGDSAAYFCASSPSPGDTEAFFGQGTRLTVV.

This clonotype was recorded many times. The chain joins TRBV29-1 to TRBJ1-1, with D possibly TRBD1 on 5 matching bases. CDR1 and CDR2 (germline): SQVTM, ANQGSEA. Trimming cost V 8 bases and J 1 base, with 14 bases left between them. There are 13 residues in the CDR3. The CDR3 here is CSTNQGQNTEAFF. The CDR3 DNA reads TGCAGCACCAACCAGGGCCAGAACACTGAAGCTTTCTTT.

This clonotype has at least ten counts. The chain carries TRBV19 and TRBJ1-5; D gene ambiguous. The V gene lost 0 bases and the J gene lost 5 bases, with 11 bases spanning the gap. The CDR3 consists of 15 residues. Germline V gene lookup returns CDR1 LNHDA and CDR2 SQIVND (reference sequence). The CDR3 sequence is CASSIDFRTYQPQHF. DNA of the CDR3: TGTGCCAGTAGTATAGATTTTCGGACTTATCAGCCCCAGCATTTT.

By sample fraction, this clonotype is medium-sized. The rearrangement links TRBV12-3 or TRBV12-4 to TRBJ1-2; 9 bases align to TRBD1. Trimming cost V 1 base and J 4 bases; bases outside gene matches: 4. This CDR3 has 15 residues. The CDR3 spells CASSLGTGDGYGYTF. In DNA, the CDR3 is TGTGCCAGCAGTTTAGGGACAGGGGATGGCTATGGCTACACCTTC.

This chain joins TRBV7-2 and TRBJ1-2; 7 bases align to TRBD1. Germline V gene lookup returns CDR1 SGHTA and CDR2 FQGNSA. The CDR3 has 15 residues. Unmatched junction bases numbered 10, after V lost 5 bases and J lost 4 bases. Written as DNA, the CDR3 is TGTGCCAGCAGCCCTTCCCGGACAGGTCGCTATGGCTACACCTTC. Translation: CASSPSRTGRYGYTF.

This clonotype was seen many times. The chain couples TRBV9 to TRBJ2-1; D possibly corresponds to TRBD1 (6 bases). Germline V gene lookup returns CDR1 SGDLS and CDR2 YYNGEE. CDR3 length equals 14 residues. V gave up 4 bases and J gave up 6 bases, with 14 bases separating them. As DNA, the CDR3 is TGTGCCAGCAGCACCAACAACAGGGCCAATGAGCAGTTCTTC. Its translation is CASSTNNRANEQFF.

This clonotype was counted many times. CDR3 sequence (DNA): TGTGCCAGCAGTTACGGTCCTCCGAACACTGAAGCTTTCTTT. This codes for CASSYGPPNTEAFF. The rearrangement uses TRBV27 and TRBJ1-1; no definite D call. Germline V gene lookup returns CDR1 MNHEY and CDR2 SMNVEV (reference sequence). Trimming took off 4 bases at V and 1 base at J, with 10 bases between the two ends. CDR3 length: 14 residues.

Ten or more counts support this clonotype. The chain is built from TRBV7-2 and TRBJ2-7; TRBD2 matches at 13 bases. The germline V gene has CDR1 SGHTA and CDR2 FQGNSA. The V gene end was trimmed by 1 base and the J gene end by 6 bases; junction bases not matched to a gene: 6. The CDR3 totals 16 residues. CDR3 nucleotide sequence: TGTGCCAGCAGCTTAGGGGGCGGACTAGCGGGAGTCGAGCAGTACTTC. The encoded protein is CASSLGGGLAGVEQYF.

This clonotype was counted many times. The chain joins TRBV20-1 to TRBJ2-7; D gene unclear. The CDR3 consists of 11 residues. CDR1 is DFQATT, CDR2 SNEGSKA, per germline (reference sequence). V lost 6 bases to trimming and J lost 4 bases, with 10 bases between them. The CDR3 region has the DNA TGCAGTGCCTTGGACGGGTACGAGCAGTACTTC. Protein product: CSALDGYEQYF.

Many counts were recorded for this clonotype. In nucleotides, the CDR3 is TGCGCCAGCAGCCCACAGGGGGCAGCGGATACGCAGTATTTT. This encodes CASSPQGAADTQYF. V gene TRBV5-1 combines with J gene TRBJ2-3; 9 nucleotides match TRBD1. From germline, CDR1 is SGHRS and CDR2 YFSETQ. This CDR3 contains 14 residues. After removal of 4 bases from V and 6 bases from J, the junction contained 6 bases not matched to a gene.